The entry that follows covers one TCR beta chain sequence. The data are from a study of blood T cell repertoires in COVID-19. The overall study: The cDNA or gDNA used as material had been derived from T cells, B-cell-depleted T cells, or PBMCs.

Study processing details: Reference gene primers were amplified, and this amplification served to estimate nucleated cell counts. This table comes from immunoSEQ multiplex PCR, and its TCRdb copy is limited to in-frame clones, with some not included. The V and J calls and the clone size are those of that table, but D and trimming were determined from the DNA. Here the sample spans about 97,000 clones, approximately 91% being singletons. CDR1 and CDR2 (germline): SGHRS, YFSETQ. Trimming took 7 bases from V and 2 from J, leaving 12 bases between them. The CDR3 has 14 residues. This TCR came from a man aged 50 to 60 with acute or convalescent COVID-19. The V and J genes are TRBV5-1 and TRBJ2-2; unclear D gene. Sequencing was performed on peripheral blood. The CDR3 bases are TGCGCCAGCGAACCAGGCTATAACACCGGGGAGCTGTTTTTT. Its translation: CASEPGYNTGELFF.